This T cell receptor beta chain was sequenced in a study of T cell changes during pregnancy in multiple sclerosis. The data were produced by immunoSEQ multiplex PCR, yet TCRdb's version contains in-frame clones alone and is incomplete. The data contain about 97,000 clones, around 92% of them singletons. CDR1 and CDR2 from the germline V gene are SNHLY and FYNNEI. With 7 bases removed from V and 9 bases from J, the gap between germline ends came to 18 bases. The CDR3 is 14 residues long. The sequence was obtained from a female donor with multiple sclerosis, enrolled in a pregnancy study. The chain combines TRBV2 with TRBJ2-2; D is undetermined. This material consisted of peripheral blood, taken in the second trimester of pregnancy. Here the CDR3 DNA reads TGTGCCAGCACCCCAGGTTACCTTCTCCGGGAGCTGTTTTTT. Protein product: CASTPGYLLRELFF.